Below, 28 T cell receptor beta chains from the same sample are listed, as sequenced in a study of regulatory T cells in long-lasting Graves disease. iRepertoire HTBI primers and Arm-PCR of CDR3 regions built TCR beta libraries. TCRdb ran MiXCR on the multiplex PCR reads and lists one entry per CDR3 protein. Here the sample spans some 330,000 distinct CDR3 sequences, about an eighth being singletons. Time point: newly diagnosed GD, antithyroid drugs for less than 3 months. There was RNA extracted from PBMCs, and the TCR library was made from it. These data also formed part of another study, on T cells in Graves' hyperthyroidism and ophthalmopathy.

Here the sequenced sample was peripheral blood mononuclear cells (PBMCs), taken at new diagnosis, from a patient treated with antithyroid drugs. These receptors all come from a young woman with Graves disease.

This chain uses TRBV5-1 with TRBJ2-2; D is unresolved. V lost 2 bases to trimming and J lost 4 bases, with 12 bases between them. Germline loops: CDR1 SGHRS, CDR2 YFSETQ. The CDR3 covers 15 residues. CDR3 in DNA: TGCGCCAGCAGCTTTGACCCCGCCCTCACCGGGGAGCTGTTTTTT. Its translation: CASSFDPALTGELFF.

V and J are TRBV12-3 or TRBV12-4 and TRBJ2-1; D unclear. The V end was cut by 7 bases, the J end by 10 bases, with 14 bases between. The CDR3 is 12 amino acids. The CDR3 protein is CASTMTEDEQFF. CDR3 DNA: TGTGCCAGCACTATGACCGAGGACGAGCAGTTCTTC.

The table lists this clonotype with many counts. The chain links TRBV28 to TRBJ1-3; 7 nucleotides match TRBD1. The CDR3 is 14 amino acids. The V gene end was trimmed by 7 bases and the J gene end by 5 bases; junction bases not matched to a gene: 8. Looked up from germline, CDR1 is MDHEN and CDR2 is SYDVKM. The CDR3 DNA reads TGTGCCAGCAATCGGGCAGGGGGACGAAACACCATATATTTT. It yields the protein CASNRAGGRNTIYF.

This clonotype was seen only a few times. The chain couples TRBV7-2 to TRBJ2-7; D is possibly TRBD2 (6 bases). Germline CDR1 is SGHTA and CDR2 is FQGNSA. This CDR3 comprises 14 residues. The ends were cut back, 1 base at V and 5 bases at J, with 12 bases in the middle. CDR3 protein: CASSLDGTLDEQYF. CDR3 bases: TGTGCCAGCAGCTTAGACGGGACTCTCGACGAGCAGTACTTC.

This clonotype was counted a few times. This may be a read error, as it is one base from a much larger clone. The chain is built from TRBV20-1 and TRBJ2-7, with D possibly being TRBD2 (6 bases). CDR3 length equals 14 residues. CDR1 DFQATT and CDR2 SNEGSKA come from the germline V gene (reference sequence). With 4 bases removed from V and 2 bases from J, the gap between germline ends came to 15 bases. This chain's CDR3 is CSAIGLHYPYEQYF. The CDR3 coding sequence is TGCAGTGCTATCGGACTACATTATCCCTACGAGCAGTACTTC.

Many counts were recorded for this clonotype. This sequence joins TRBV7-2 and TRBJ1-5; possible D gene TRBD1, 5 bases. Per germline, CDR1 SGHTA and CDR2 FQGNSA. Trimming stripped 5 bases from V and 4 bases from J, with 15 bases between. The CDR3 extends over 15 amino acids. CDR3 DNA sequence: TGTGCCAGCAGCCTGGGGCCGGGGTGGAATCAGCCCCAGCATTTT. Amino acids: CASSLGPGWNQPQHF.

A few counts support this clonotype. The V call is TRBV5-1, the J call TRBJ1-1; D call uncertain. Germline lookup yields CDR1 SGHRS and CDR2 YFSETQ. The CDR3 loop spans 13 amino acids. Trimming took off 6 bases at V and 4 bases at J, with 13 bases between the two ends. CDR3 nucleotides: TGCGCCAGCATGGAAGTTTCGGGCACTGAAGCTTTCTTT. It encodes CASMEVSGTEAFF. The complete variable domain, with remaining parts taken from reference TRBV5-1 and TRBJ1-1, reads KAGVTQTPRYLIKTRGQQVTLSCSPISGHRSVSWYQQTPGQGLQFLFEYFSETQRNKGNFPGRFSGRQFSNSRSEMNVSTLELGDSALYLCASMEVSGTEAFFGQGTRLTVV.

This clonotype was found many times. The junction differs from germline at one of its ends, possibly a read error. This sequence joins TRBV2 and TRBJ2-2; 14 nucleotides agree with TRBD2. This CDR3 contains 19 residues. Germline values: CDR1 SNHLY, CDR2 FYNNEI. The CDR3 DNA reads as TGTGCCAGCAGAGAAGTCCCCGGGACTAGCGGGGGGAACACCGGGGAGCTGTTTTTT. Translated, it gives CASREVPGTSGGNTGELFF.

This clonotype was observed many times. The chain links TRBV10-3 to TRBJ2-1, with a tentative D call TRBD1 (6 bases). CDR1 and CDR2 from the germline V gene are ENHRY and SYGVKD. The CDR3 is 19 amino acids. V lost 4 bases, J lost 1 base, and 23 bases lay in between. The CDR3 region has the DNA TGTGCCATCAGTGTTTCCCCCGGGACACGGAGAATTTCCTACAATGAGCAGTTCTTC. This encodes CAISVSPGTRRISYNEQFF.

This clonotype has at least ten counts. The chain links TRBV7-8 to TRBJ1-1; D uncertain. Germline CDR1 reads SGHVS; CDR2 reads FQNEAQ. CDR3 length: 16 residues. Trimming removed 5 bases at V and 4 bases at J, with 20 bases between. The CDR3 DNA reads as TGTGCCAGCAGCCCGAGACGGGGTGTGTTAGGCACTGAAGCTTTCTTT. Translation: CASSPRRGVLGTEAFF.

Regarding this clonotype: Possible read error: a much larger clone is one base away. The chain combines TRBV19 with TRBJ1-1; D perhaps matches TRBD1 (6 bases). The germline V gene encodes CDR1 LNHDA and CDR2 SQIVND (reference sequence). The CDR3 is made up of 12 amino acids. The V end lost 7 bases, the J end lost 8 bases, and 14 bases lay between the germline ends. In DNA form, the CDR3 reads TGTGCCAGTACCAAAGGGGGAGACGAAGCTTTCTTT. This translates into CASTKGGDEAFF.

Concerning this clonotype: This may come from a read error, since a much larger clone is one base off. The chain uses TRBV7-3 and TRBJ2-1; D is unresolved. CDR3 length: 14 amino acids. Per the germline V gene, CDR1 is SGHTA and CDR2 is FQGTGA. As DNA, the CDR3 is TGTGCCAGCAGCCGTTCCTTGTATAGCAATGAGCGGTTCTTC. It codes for CASSRSLYSNERFF.

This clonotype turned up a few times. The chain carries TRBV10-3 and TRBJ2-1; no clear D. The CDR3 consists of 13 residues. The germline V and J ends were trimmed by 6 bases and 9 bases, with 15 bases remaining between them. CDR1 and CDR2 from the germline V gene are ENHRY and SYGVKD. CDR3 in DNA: TGTGCCATCAGAAACCTAGAATTTAGTGAGCAGTTCTTC. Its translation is CAIRNLEFSEQFF.

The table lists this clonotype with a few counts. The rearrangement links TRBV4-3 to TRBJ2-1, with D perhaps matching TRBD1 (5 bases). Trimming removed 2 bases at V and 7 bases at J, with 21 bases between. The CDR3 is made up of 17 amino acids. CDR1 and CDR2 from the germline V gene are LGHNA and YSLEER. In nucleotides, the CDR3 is TGCGCCAGCAGCCAATCCCCCCGACGGGTTCAGGGAAATGAGCAGTTCTTC. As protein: CASSQSPRRVQGNEQFF.

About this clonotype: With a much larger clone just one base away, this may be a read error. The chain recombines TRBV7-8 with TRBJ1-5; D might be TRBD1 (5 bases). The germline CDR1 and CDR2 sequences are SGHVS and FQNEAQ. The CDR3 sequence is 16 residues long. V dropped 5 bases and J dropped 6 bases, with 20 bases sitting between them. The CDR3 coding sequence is TGTGCCAGCAGCCAGAGGTGGGGGAAGGGAGCTCAGCCCCAGCATTTT. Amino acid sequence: CASSQRWGKGAQPQHF.

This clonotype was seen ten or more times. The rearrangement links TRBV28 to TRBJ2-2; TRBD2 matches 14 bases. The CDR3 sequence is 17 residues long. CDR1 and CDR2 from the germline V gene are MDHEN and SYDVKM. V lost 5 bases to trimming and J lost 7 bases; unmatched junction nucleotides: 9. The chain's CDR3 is CASSGTSGRGVVGELFF. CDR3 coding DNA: TGTGCCAGCAGTGGGACTAGCGGGAGAGGTGTGGTCGGGGAGCTGTTTTTT.

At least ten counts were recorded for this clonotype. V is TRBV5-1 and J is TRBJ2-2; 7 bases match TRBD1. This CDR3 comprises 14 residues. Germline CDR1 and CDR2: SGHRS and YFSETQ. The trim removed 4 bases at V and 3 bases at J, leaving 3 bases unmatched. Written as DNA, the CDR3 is TGCGCCAGCAGCCTTCAGGGGGACACCGGGGAGCTGTTTTTT. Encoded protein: CASSLQGDTGELFF. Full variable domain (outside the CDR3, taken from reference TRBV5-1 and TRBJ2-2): KAGVTQTPRYLIKTRGQQVTLSCSPISGHRSVSWYQQTPGQGLQFLFEYFSETQRNKGNFPGRFSGRQFSNSRSEMNVSTLELGDSALYLCASSLQGDTGELFFGEGSRLTVL.

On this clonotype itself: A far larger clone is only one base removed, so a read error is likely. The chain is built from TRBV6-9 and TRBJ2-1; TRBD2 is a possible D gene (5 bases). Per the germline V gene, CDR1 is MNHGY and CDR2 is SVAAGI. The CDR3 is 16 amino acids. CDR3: CTSSFVFSSPYNEQFF. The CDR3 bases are TGTACCAGCAGTTTTGTGTTCTCTAGCCCCTACAATGAGCAGTTCTTC.

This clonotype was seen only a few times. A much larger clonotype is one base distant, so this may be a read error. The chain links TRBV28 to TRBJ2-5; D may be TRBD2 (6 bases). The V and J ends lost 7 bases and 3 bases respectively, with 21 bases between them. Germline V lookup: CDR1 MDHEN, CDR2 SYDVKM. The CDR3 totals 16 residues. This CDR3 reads CASTKGRRGGEETQYF. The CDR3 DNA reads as TGTGCCAGCACCAAGGGGCGGAGGGGTGGTGAAGAGACCCAGTACTTC.

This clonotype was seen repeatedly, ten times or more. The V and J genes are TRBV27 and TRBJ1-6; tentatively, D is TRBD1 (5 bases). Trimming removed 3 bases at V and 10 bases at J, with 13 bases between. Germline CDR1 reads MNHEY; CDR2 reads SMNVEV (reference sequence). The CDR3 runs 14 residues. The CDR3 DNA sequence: TGTGCCAGCAGTTTGGAGGGGTTTACGTCACCCCTCCACTTT. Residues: CASSLEGFTSPLHF.

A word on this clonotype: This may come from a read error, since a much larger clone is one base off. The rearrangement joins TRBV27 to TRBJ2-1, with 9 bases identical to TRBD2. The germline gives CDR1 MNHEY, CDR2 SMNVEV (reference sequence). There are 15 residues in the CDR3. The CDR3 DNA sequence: TGTGCCAGCAGTTTACTTAGCGGGAGATATAATGAGCGGTTCTTC. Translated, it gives CASSLLSGRYNERFF.

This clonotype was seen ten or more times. The CDR3 here is CSARTPTSGSYTGELFF. CDR3 coding DNA: TGCAGTGCCCGAACCCCGACTAGCGGGAGTTACACCGGGGAGCTGTTTTTT. This chain uses TRBV20-1 with TRBJ2-2; 12 nucleotides line up with TRBD2. With 6 bases clipped from V and 3 bases from J, the junction kept 11 bases outside the gene matches. CDR3 length: 17 amino acids. Germline CDR1 DFQATT, CDR2 SNEGSKA (reference sequence).

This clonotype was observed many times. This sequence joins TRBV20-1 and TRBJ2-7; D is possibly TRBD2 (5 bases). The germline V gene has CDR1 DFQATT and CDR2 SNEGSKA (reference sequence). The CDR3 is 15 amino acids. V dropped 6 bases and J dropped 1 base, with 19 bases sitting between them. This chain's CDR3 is CSAPHTGKTSYEQYF. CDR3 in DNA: TGCAGTGCCCCCCATACCGGGAAAACGTCCTACGAGCAGTACTTC.

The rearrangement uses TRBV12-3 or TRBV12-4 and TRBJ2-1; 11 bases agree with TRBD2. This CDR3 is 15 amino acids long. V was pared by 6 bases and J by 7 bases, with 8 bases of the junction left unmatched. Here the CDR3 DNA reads TGTGCCAGCAGAACGCTAGCGGGGGGTGGAAATGAGCAGTTCTTC. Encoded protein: CASRTLAGGGNEQFF.

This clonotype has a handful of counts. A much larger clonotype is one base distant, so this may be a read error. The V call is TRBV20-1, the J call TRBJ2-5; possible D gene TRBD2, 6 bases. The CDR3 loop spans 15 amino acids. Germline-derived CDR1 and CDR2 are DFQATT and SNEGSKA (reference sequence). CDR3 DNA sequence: TGCGGTGCTACGGTGGCTAGCGAAGACCAAGAGACCCAGTACTTC. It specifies CGATVASEDQETQYF.

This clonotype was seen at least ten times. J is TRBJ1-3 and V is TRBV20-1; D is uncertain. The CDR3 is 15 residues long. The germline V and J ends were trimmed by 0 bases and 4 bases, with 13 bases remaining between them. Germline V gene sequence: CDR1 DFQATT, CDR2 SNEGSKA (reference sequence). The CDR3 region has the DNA TGCAGTGCTAGAGACCCCTGGGAACCCGGAAACACCATATATTTT. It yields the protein CSARDPWEPGNTIYF.

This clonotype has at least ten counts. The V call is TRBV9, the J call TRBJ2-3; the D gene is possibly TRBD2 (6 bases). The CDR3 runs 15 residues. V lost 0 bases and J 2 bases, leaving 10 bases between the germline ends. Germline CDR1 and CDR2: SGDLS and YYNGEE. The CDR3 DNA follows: TGTGCCAGCAGCGTAGAGGGACTCAACACAGATACGCAGTATTTT. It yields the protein CASSVEGLNTDTQYF. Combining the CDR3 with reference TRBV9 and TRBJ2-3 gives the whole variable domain DSGVTQTPKHLITATGQRVTLRCSPRSGDLSVYWYQQSLDQGLQFLIQYYNGEERAKGNILERFSAQQFPDLHSELNLSSLELGDSALYFCASSVEGLNTDTQYFGPGTRLTVL.

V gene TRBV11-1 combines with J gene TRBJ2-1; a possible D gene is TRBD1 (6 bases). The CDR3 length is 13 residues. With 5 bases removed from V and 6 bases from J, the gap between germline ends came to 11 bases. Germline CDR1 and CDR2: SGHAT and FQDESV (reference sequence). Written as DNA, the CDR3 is TGTGCCAGCAGCGGGGACACTTTCAATGAGCAGTTCTTC. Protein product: CASSGDTFNEQFF.